These T cell receptor beta chains were read from a single sample in a study of T cells after yellow fever vaccination. Each CDR3 protein is one row after TCRdb ran MiXCR on the 5' RACE reads. Of some 400,000 distinct CDR3 sequences listed, approximately 18% were seen once; the top ten hold roughly a sixth. Sample: PBMCs, taken before the yellow fever booster vaccination. Every receptor here comes from a man aged 18 to 30 who received the YFV17D yellow fever vaccine. CDR3s include the opening cysteine and the closing phenylalanine or tryptophan. D genes are given only for firm matches. For some rows the clone size is stated as once, few or many, or as a class when expanded; others skip it.

v_call,d_call,j_call,clone_size,cdr3_aa,cdr3_nt
TRBV7-9,TRBD1,TRBJ1-4,few,CASSPGTGRAFF,TGTGCCAGCAGCCCCGGGACAGGGAGAGCGTTTTTT
TRBV4-2,TRBD2,TRBJ2-2,-,CASSQDYGPGLALTGELFF,TGTGCCAGCAGCCAAGATTACGGGCCCGGACTAGCACTCACCGGGGAGCTGTTTTTT
TRBV28,-,TRBJ1-5,-,CASRGANSNQPQHF,TGTGCCAGCCGGGGGGCGAATAGCAATCAGCCCCAGCATTTT
TRBV20-1,TRBD1,TRBJ1-2,-,CSARGEQGQSTPYGYTF,TGCAGTGCTAGAGGGGAACAGGGACAGTCAACTCCCTATGGCTACACCTTC
TRBV7-2,TRBD1,TRBJ2-1,few,CASSTGTGSYNEQFF,TGTGCCAGCAGCACGGGGACAGGCTCCTACAATGAGCAGTTCTTC
TRBV6-5,-,TRBJ1-6,few,CASSYWALRDSPLHF,TGTGCCAGCAGTTACTGGGCCTTAAGGGATTCACCCCTCCACTTT
TRBV7-2,-,TRBJ1-5,-,CASSLASGVGQPQHF,TGTGCCAGCAGCTTAGCTTCGGGTGTGGGTCAGCCCCAGCATTTT
TRBV7-9,TRBD1,TRBJ1-5,-,CASSSGTGVNQPQHF,TGTGCCAGCAGCTCCGGGACAGGGGTGAATCAGCCCCAGCATTTT
TRBV28,-,TRBJ2-3,-,CASSAGTAFGTQYF,TGTGCCAGCAGTGCCGGGACGGCCTTCGGTACGCAGTATTTT
TRBV4-2,-,TRBJ2-1,few,CASSHGGDNEQFF,TGTGCCAGCAGCCATGGGGGAGACAATGAGCAGTTCTTC
TRBV7-3,-,TRBJ2-3,-,CASSPHRETDTQYF,TGTGCCAGCAGCCCTCACAGGGAAACAGATACGCAGTATTTT
TRBV6-5,-,TRBJ2-2,-,CASSRWTINTGELFF,TGTGCCAGCTCTAGATGGACTATCAACACCGGGGAGCTGTTTTTT
TRBV7-2,TRBD1,TRBJ1-4,few,CASSLEITGQNLFF,TGTGCCAGCAGCTTAGAAATTACGGGACAGAATCTGTTTTTT
TRBV27,-,TRBJ1-5,-,CASRQSNSNQPQHF,TGTGCCAGCAGGCAAAGTAATAGCAATCAGCCCCAGCATTTT
TRBV20-1,-,TRBJ1-5,few,CSASSHGQENQPQHF,TGCAGTGCTAGTTCCCACGGGCAGGAAAATCAGCCCCAGCATTTT
TRBV20-1,-,TRBJ2-7,few,CSARRNPLSSYEQYF,TGCAGTGCTAGAAGGAACCCGCTTAGCTCCTACGAGCAGTACTTC
TRBV28,-,TRBJ1-5,-,CASISREDTYSNQPQHF,TGTGCCAGCATCTCAAGGGAGGACACCTATAGCAATCAGCCCCAGCATTTT
TRBV20-1,TRBD2,TRBJ2-1,-,CSARGLAVISYNEQFF,TGCAGTGCCCGGGGACTAGCTGTGATCTCCTACAATGAGCAGTTCTTC
TRBV7-6,-,TRBJ2-7,-,CASSQQANSYEQYF,TGTGCCAGCAGCCAGCAGGCTAACTCCTACGAGCAGTACTTC
TRBV5-6,-,TRBJ1-1,-,CASSFGPVLNTEAFF,TGTGCCAGCAGCTTTGGACCGGTTTTGAACACTGAAGCTTTCTTT
TRBV4-1,TRBD2,TRBJ2-7,few,CASSPGGTSGDYEQYF,TGCGCCAGCAGCCCAGGTGGGACTAGCGGGGACTACGAGCAGTACTTC
TRBV7-3,TRBD1,TRBJ2-5,-,CASSLGGQRETQYF,TGTGCCAGCAGCTTAGGGGGACAGCGGGAGACCCAGTACTTC
TRBV30,-,TRBJ1-1,few,CACGDENTEAFF,TGTGCCTGCGGGGACGAGAACACTGAAGCTTTCTTT
TRBV5-6,TRBD1,TRBJ1-5,once,CASSSPDRGNQPQHF,TGTGCCAGCAGCTCCCCCGACAGGGGCAATCAGCCCCAGCATTTT
TRBV5-6,-,TRBJ2-6,many,CASSLEGTGANVLTF,TGTGCCAGCAGCTTGGAGGGGACTGGGGCCAACGTCCTGACTTTC
TRBV28,-,TRBJ1-3,few,CASSLITGGNTIYF,TGTGCCAGCAGTTTAATAACTGGAGGAAACACCATATATTTT
TRBV11-2,-,TRBJ2-5,-,CASSLDSYRETQYF,TGTGCCAGCAGCTTAGACTCCTACCGGGAGACCCAGTACTTC
TRBV20-1,-,TRBJ2-2,-,CSARTVMGGELFF,TGCAGTGCTCGGACGGTCATGGGCGGGGAGCTGTTTTTT
TRBV7-8,TRBD2,TRBJ2-3,-,CASSPRTSGNTDTQYF,TGTGCCAGCAGCCCAAGGACTAGCGGGAATACAGATACGCAGTATTTT
TRBV6-5,-,TRBJ1-2,-,CASSYGGRGYGYTF,TGTGCCAGCAGTTATGGTGGCAGGGGTTATGGCTACACCTTC
TRBV2,TRBD1,TRBJ1-4,few,CAGGSLDRALLFF,TGTGCCGGCGGCAGCCTCGACAGGGCGTTACTGTTTTTT
TRBV12-3/TRBV12-4,-,TRBJ1-5,-,CASSLRATNQPQHF,TGTGCCAGCAGTTTACGGGCAACAAATCAGCCCCAGCATTTT
TRBV7-2,-,TRBJ2-3,many,CASSQDSPADTQYF,TGTGCCAGCAGCCAGGACAGTCCCGCGGATACGCAGTATTTT
TRBV5-1,TRBD2,TRBJ2-1,few,CASSSPASGDPNEQFF,TGCGCCAGCAGCTCGCCCGCTAGCGGGGACCCCAATGAGCAGTTCTTC
TRBV6-6,TRBD1,TRBJ2-1,-,CASSYTSVNSAGQGMAQFF,TGTGCCAGCAGTTACACCTCGGTGAATAGTGCGGGACAGGGCATGGCCCAGTTCTTC
TRBV2,-,TRBJ1-4,-,CASSQVGEKLFF,TGTGCCAGCAGTCAGGTCGGGGAAAAACTGTTTTTT
TRBV20-1,TRBD1,TRBJ2-5,-,CSATGQDQETQYF,TGCAGTGCTACGGGACAGGACCAAGAGACCCAGTACTTC
TRBV3-1,-,TRBJ1-1,many,CASSRLDEAFF,TGTGCCAGCAGCCGCCTGGATGAAGCTTTCTTT
TRBV6-2/TRBV6-3,-,TRBJ2-1,few,CASSAGQSYNEQFF,TGTGCCAGCAGCGCGGGACAATCCTACAATGAGCAGTTCTTC
TRBV7-2,-,TRBJ1-2,few,CASSLASIANYGYTF,TGTGCCAGCAGCTTAGCATCAATCGCTAACTATGGCTACACCTTC
TRBV15,-,TRBJ2-5,few,CATSRDKETQYF,TGTGCCACCAGCAGAGATAAGGAGACCCAGTACTTC
TRBV4-1,TRBD2,TRBJ2-3,few,CASSLHDRTTGRRAGGHTDTQYF,TGCGCCAGCAGCCTCCACGACAGGACAACTGGTCGTCGGGCGGGGGGGCACACAGATACGCAGTATTTT
TRBV7-6,-,TRBJ2-2,few,CASSIPTGSNRELFF,TGTGCCAGCAGCATTCCTACCGGGAGCAACCGGGAGCTGTTTTTT
TRBV28,-,TRBJ1-2,few,CASSFPPVVGRNYGYTF,TGTGCCAGCAGTTTTCCCCCTGTGGTCGGACGAAACTATGGCTACACCTTC
TRBV11-1,-,TRBJ2-3,few,CASSRVGTDTQYF,TGTGCCAGCAGCCGGGTGGGCACAGATACGCAGTATTTT
TRBV9,-,TRBJ1-1,-,CASSVDLWDTEAFF,TGTGCCAGCAGCGTAGATCTGTGGGACACTGAAGCTTTCTTT
TRBV11-2,-,TRBJ1-1,-,CASSNQGDTEAFF,TGTGCCAGCAGCAACCAAGGTGACACTGAAGCTTTCTTT
TRBV20-1,-,TRBJ1-1,-,CSAAFFNSDTEAFF,TGCAGTGCTGCTTTTTTCAACAGCGACACTGAAGCTTTCTTT
TRBV7-6,-,TRBJ2-1,once,CASSQDRIQTEQFF,TGTGCCAGCAGCCAGGACAGAATACAAACTGAGCAGTTCTTC
TRBV6-5,TRBD2,TRBJ2-4,-,CASSPGLAGGQSKNIQYF,TGTGCCAGCAGCCCGGGACTAGCGGGGGGGCAATCCAAAAACATTCAGTACTTC
TRBV15,-,TRBJ2-4,many,CATSREGTVYIQYF,TGTGCCACCAGCAGAGAAGGGACGGTATACATTCAGTACTTC
TRBV5-6,-,TRBJ2-1,few,CASSYEFRDNEQFF,TGTGCCAGCAGCTATGAGTTTAGAGACAATGAGCAGTTCTTC
TRBV4-2,-,TRBJ2-7,-,CASSQAHAGISYEQYF,TGTGCCAGCAGCCAAGCACACGCAGGGATTTCCTACGAGCAGTACTTC
TRBV12-3/TRBV12-4,-,TRBJ1-5,many,CASSLIGGQPQHF,TGTGCCAGCAGTTTAATTGGGGGTCAGCCCCAGCATTTT
TRBV15,-,TRBJ2-5,few,CATSRDRWRETQYF,TGTGCCACCAGCAGAGATCGGTGGCGGGAGACCCAGTACTTC
TRBV7-8,-,TRBJ2-7,-,CASSSHPYEQYF,TGTGCCAGCAGCTCGCATCCCTACGAGCAGTACTTC
TRBV5-4,TRBD1,TRBJ2-2,few,CASSLGQTGELFF,TGTGCCAGCAGCCTGGGACAGACCGGGGAGCTGTTTTTT
TRBV20-1,-,TRBJ2-1,few,CSALRRGLLDEQFF,TGCAGTGCACTACGACGGGGTTTACTGGATGAGCAGTTCTTC